The 19 T cell receptor beta chains below were found in one sample sequenced in a study of metastatic and nonmetastatic thyroid tumors. Every patient underwent thyroid surgery untreated. TCRdb re-called clones via MiXCR from the PCR reads. The table lists around 19,000 clones, around a third of them singletons, with roughly 14% in the top ten. The source material was blood. These receptors were collected from a female donor with papillary thyroid cancer or a benign thyroid nodule (not recorded which). Some clones in this sample may be carry-over from other donors' samples.

This clone appeared many times. This sequence joins TRBV19 and TRBJ1-5; D not certain. V dropped 2 bases and J dropped 1 base, with 9 bases sitting between them. The CDR3 contains 15 residues. The germline gives CDR1 LNHDA, CDR2 SQIVND (reference sequence). CDR3: CASSIWGRSNQPQHF. The CDR3 coding sequence is TGTGCCAGTAGTATATGGGGTCGAAGCAATCAGCCCCAGCATTTT.

The chain joins TRBV7-2 to TRBJ2-7; no clear D. This CDR3 is 15 amino acids long. The ends were cut back, 2 bases at V and 3 bases at J, with 14 bases in the middle. Germline assignment: CDR1 SGHTA and CDR2 FQGNSA. CDR3: CASSLPPANLYEQYF. The DNA for the CDR3 is TGTGCCAGCAGCTTACCTCCTGCAAACCTCTACGAGCAGTACTTC.

The sample holds many counts of this clone. The rearrangement joins TRBV5-1 to TRBJ1-1; D is possibly TRBD1 (6 bases). From germline, CDR1 is SGHRS and CDR2 YFSETQ. The CDR3 has 14 amino acids. V shed 5 bases and J shed 1 base, with 12 bases lying between them. CDR3 nucleotide sequence: TGCGCCAGCAGTGCAATAGGGGGGAACACTGAAGCTTTCTTT. As protein: CASSAIGGNTEAFF.

J is TRBJ1-3 and V is TRBV7-2, with a weak D call TRBD1 (6 bases). There are 14 residues in the CDR3. The ends were cut back, 5 bases at V and 1 base at J, with 9 bases in the middle. CDR1 is SGHTA, CDR2 FQGNSA, per germline. CDR3 nucleotides: TGTGCCAGCAGCATGGACAGTTCTGGAAACACCATATATTTT. Residues: CASSMDSSGNTIYF.

The chain joins TRBV6-1 to TRBJ2-7; 9 bases map to TRBD1. The trim removed 4 bases at V and 1 base at J, leaving 5 bases unmatched. Germline-derived CDR1 and CDR2 are MNHNS and SASEGT. The length of the CDR3 is 15 residues. The CDR3 DNA reads as TGTGCCAGCAGTGGTTTCGGGACAGGGTCCTACGAGCAGTACTTC. Protein product: CASSGFGTGSYEQYF.

Concerning this clone: Germline and junction disagree at one end, which may indicate a read error. The chain joins TRBV5-1 to TRBJ2-7; the D gene is possibly TRBD2 (6 bases). Germline values: CDR1 SGHRS, CDR2 YFSETQ. The CDR3 spans 14 residues. CDR3 in amino acids: CAISLGLGTREQYF. The CDR3 DNA reads TGCGCCATCAGCTTGGGACTCGGCACGCGAGAGCAGTACTTC.

This clone has at least ten counts. The chain couples TRBV7-2 to TRBJ1-2; D possibly corresponds to TRBD1 (5 bases). This CDR3 is built from 15 residues. Trimming took off 3 bases at V and 1 base at J, with 12 bases between the two ends. Germline V CDR1 and CDR2: SGHTA, FQGNSA. CDR3 sequence (DNA): TGTGCCAGCAGCTTTTTAATGGGGGGTAACTATGGCTACACCTTC. It specifies CASSFLMGGNYGYTF.

This clone was seen at least ten times. This rearrangement joins TRBV5-5 to TRBJ1-4; 9 nucleotides line up with TRBD1. The junction had 4 bases not matched to a gene; V was cut back by 4 bases and J by 6 bases. Germline CDR1 and CDR2: SGHKS and YYEKEE (reference sequence). The length of the CDR3 is 14 residues. CDR3 DNA sequence: TGTGCCAGCAGCCTAAGACAGGGGGATGAAAAACTGTTTTTT. Residues: CASSLRQGDEKLFF.

Concerning this clone itself: A much larger clone differs by one base, so this may be a read error. Other nucleotide sequences from this sample produce the same CDR3. The V and J genes are TRBV14 and TRBJ2-7, with D possibly TRBD2 on 5 matching bases. The CDR3 consists of 15 residues. The germline V gene has CDR1 SGHDN and CDR2 FVKESK. The CDR3 coding sequence is TGTGCCAGCAGCCAAACAAGGACTCCCTCCTACGAGCAGTGCTTC. This encodes CASSQTRTPSYEQCF.

This clone was seen repeatedly, ten times or more. The V and J genes are TRBV5-5 and TRBJ1-5, with D possibly matching TRBD1 (5 bases). Germline values: CDR1 SGHKS, CDR2 YYEKEE (reference sequence). V lost 4 bases, J lost 7 bases, and 12 bases lay in between. The CDR3 extends over 13 amino acids. Written as DNA, the CDR3 is TGTGCCAGCAGCCCGGAGGGGTGGCAGCCCCAGCATTTT. Its protein product is CASSPEGWQPQHF.

As to this clone: Sequence at one end of the junction differs from germline and may be a read error. The CDR3 DNA reads as TGTGCCAGCATTTTATATCTGACAGGAGGCGAGCAGTACTTC. Translated, it gives CASILYLTGGEQYF. The chain joins TRBV27 to TRBJ2-7, with D maybe TRBD1 (6 bases). The CDR3 loop spans 14 amino acids. Germline V gene lookup returns CDR1 MNHEY and CDR2 SMNVEV (reference sequence).

The chain links TRBV30 to TRBJ2-2; D not resolved. Trimming removed 1 base from V and 0 bases from J, with 12 bases in between. CDR3 size: 16 residues. CDR1 GTSNPN and CDR2 SVGIG come from the germline V gene (reference sequence). In DNA, the CDR3 is TGTGCCTGGAGTGGGGCACTCAACGCGAACACCGGGGAGCTGTTTTTT. Its protein product is CAWSGALNANTGELFF. Drawing the rest from reference TRBV30 and TRBJ2-2, the complete variable domain is SQTIHQWPATLVQPVGSPLSLECTVEGTSNPNLYWYRQAAGRGLQLLFYSVGIGQISSEVPQNLSASRPQDRQFILSSKKLLLSDSGFYLCAWSGALNANTGELFFGEGSRLTVL.

The chain recombines TRBV4-1 with TRBJ2-2; D might be TRBD2 (5 bases). The germline V gene has CDR1 MGHRA and CDR2 YSYEKL. Trimming cost V 1 base and J 5 bases, with 8 bases left between them. This CDR3 has 14 amino acids. The DNA of the CDR3 is TGCGCCAGCAGCCAAGGGCTAGCTACCGGGGAGCTGTTTTTT. It encodes CASSQGLATGELFF.

This clone was counted a few times. J is TRBJ2-7 and V is TRBV27; a weak D match, TRBD2 (5 bases). Per the germline V gene, CDR1 is MNHEY and CDR2 is SMNVEV (reference sequence). With 5 bases removed from V and 7 bases from J, the gap between germline ends came to 24 bases. CDR3 size: 16 residues. CDR3 sequence: CASSTLSPYTGVEQYF. DNA of the CDR3: TGTGCCAGCAGTACCCTCTCCCCGTATACCGGGGTAGAGCAGTACTTC.

This clone is medium-sized within its sample. The chain carries TRBV12-3 or TRBV12-4 and TRBJ2-7; 11 nucleotides agree with TRBD2. CDR3 length equals 15 residues. The trim removed 6 bases at V and 4 bases at J, leaving 8 bases unmatched. The CDR3 loop reads CASRKGLAGGYEQYF. The CDR3 DNA follows: TGTGCCAGCAGAAAAGGACTAGCGGGTGGGTACGAGCAGTACTTC.

The rearrangement joins TRBV27 to TRBJ2-7; D remains unclear. Germline assignment: CDR1 MNHEY and CDR2 SMNVEV (reference sequence). The CDR3 consists of 15 residues. V lost 6 bases to trimming and J lost 4 bases, with 19 bases between them. CDR3: CASRETVTPLYEQYF. CDR3 coding DNA: TGTGCCAGCAGAGAAACCGTTACCCCACTTTACGAGCAGTACTTC.

The J gene is TRBJ2-7, the V gene TRBV4-3, with 8 bases lining up with TRBD1. V dropped 4 bases and J dropped 5; count of bases not matched to a gene: 7. The CDR3 is 14 amino acids. Germline loops: CDR1 LGHNA, CDR2 YSLEER. The CDR3 sequence: CASSPLQGAHEQYF. The CDR3 nucleotides are TGCGCCAGCAGCCCGCTTCAGGGGGCCCACGAGCAGTACTTC.

This chain's CDR3 is CASSLDGISNQPQHF. CDR3 nucleotides: TGTGCCAGCAGCTTGGATGGGATTAGCAATCAGCCCCAGCATTTT. The chain is built from TRBV11-2 and TRBJ1-5; no clear D gene. CDR3 length: 15 residues. The V gene's germline CDR1 is SGHAT and CDR2 FQNNGV. The V end lost 3 bases, the J end lost 0 bases, and 9 bases lay between the germline ends.

This clone is deemed medium-sized. The CDR3 DNA reads as TGCAGTGCTAGAGCCCGGCAGAATTCACCCCTCCACTTT. The encoded protein is CSARARQNSPLHF. The chain combines TRBV20-1 with TRBJ1-6; D remains unclear. The V end was cut by 1 base, the J end by 7 bases, with 8 bases between. The CDR3 is made up of 13 amino acids. CDR1 is DFQATT and CDR2 is SNEGSKA in the germline V gene (reference sequence).